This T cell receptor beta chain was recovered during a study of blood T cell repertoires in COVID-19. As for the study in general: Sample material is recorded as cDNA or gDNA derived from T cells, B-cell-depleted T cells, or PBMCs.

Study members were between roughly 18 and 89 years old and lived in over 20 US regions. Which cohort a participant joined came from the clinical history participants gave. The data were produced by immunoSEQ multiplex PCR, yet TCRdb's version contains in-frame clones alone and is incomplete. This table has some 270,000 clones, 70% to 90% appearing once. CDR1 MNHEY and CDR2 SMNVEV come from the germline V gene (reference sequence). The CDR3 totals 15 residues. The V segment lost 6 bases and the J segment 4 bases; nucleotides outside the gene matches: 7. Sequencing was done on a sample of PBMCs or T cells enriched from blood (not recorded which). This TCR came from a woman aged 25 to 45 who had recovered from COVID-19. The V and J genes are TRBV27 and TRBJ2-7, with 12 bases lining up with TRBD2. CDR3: CASRYTSGRNYEQYF. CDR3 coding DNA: TGTGCCAGCAGGTATACTAGCGGGAGGAATTACGAGCAGTACTTC.